This is a list of T cell receptor beta chains from one sample in a study of CD8 T cells in ankylosing spondylitis. Using its own MiXCR run on the 5' RACE reads, TCRdb lists one record per CDR3 protein. This table has roughly 400,000 distinct CDR3 sequences, around 24% appearing once. Sequencing input: blood, either unsorted or a sorted T cell fraction (not recorded which). The receptors derive from a male donor with ankylosing spondylitis. CDR3s include the opening cysteine and the closing phenylalanine or tryptophan.

TRBV20-1 | CSAYPESYEQYF
TRBV5-1 | CASSLSGVVAYEQYF
TRBV28 | CASRTNGGRDNQPQHF
TRBV5-1 | CASSLVTSGRIDTQYF
TRBV6-1 | CASKRFSGTPNTEAFF
TRBV12-3/TRBV12-4 | CASRPSGSSYEQYF
TRBV27 | CASGRFSGRALGNIQYF
TRBV5-1 | CASSRAGTASYEQYF
TRBV5-1 | CASSTRGEGTEAFF
TRBV6-1 | CASTQRFSYNEQFF
TRBV5-6 | CASSLLAGERDTQYF
TRBV29-1 | CSVSQRQGNTEAFF
TRBV2 | CASAGISGIGEQFF